Each of the 6 T cell receptor beta chains below was sequenced from the same sample in a study of cytomegalovirus exposure and HLA in healthy donors. Sequencing used immunoSEQ multiplex PCR; TCRdb keeps in-frame clones, though not all of them. The sample gives 120,000 or so clones, 90% to 96% of which show up once; 1.7% is in the top ten. Sequencing input: PBMCs. The receptors stem from a man aged 18 to 29 in good health and CMV-seronegative.

V gene TRBV30 combines with J gene TRBJ1-1; TRBD1 is a possible D gene (5 bases). The germline CDR1 and CDR2 sequences are GTSNPN and SVGIG (reference sequence). The CDR3 contains 13 residues. Trimming cost V 4 bases and J 3 bases, with 12 bases left between them. CDR3 in amino acids: CAWTLGGYTEAFF. The CDR3, as DNA: TGTGCCTGGACCCTCGGGGGGTACACTGAAGCTTTCTTT. Looking up the rest from reference TRBV30 and TRBJ1-1 gives the full variable domain: SQTIHQWPATLVQPVGSPLSLECTVEGTSNPNLYWYRQAAGRGLQLLFYSVGIGQISSEVPQNLSASRPQDRQFILSSKKLLLSDSGFYLCAWTLGGYTEAFFGQGTRLTVV.

The chain combines TRBV4-1 with TRBJ2-7; 7 nucleotides match TRBD1. J gave up 3 bases and V 4 bases, and 12 bases lay outside the gene matches. Germline CDR1 reads MGHRA; CDR2 reads YSYEKL. The CDR3 has 16 residues. The CDR3 DNA is TGCGCCAGCAGCCTTATGGGGACAGCACACAACTACGAGCAGTACTTC. It specifies CASSLMGTAHNYEQYF.

This chain links TRBV9 with TRBJ2-7; D remains ambiguous. CDR3 length: 14 amino acids. Trimming removed 2 bases from V and 2 bases from J, with 11 bases in between. Germline assignment: CDR1 SGDLS and CDR2 YYNGEE. The CDR3 sequence: CASSVAGSTYEQYF. CDR3 DNA sequence: TGTGCCAGCAGCGTGGCAGGATCAACCTACGAGCAGTACTTC. Variable domain in full (rest from reference TRBV9 and TRBJ2-7): DSGVTQTPKHLITATGQRVTLRCSPRSGDLSVYWYQQSLDQGLQFLIQYYNGEERAKGNILERFSAQQFPDLHSELNLSSLELGDSALYFCASSVAGSTYEQYFGPGTRLTVT.

This clone came up once. V usage is TRBV5-4 and J usage is TRBJ1-2, with D perhaps matching TRBD1 (6 bases). From germline, CDR1 is SGHNT and CDR2 YYREEE (reference sequence). Trimming left V 3 bases short and J 12 bases short, with 18 bases between. There are 13 residues in the CDR3. The CDR3 region has the DNA TGTGCCAGCAGCTCGGGGGGCAGGGCGGACGACACCTTC. Its protein is CASSSGGRADDTF.

This chain links TRBV7-9 with TRBJ1-2, with 7 positions matching TRBD1. The germline CDR1 and CDR2 sequences are SEHNR and FQNEAQ (reference sequence). V gave up 5 bases and J gave up 5 bases; unmatched junction bases: 8. The CDR3 runs 14 residues. The CDR3: CASSHWDSVYGYTF. CDR3 in DNA: TGTGCCAGCAGCCATTGGGACAGCGTTTATGGCTACACCTTC.

The V gene is TRBV4-3, the J gene TRBJ2-3, with TRBD2 identical over 7 bases. In germline, CDR1 is LGHNA, CDR2 YSLEER. The CDR3 is made up of 13 amino acids. The V segment lost 4 bases and the J segment 2 bases; nucleotides outside the gene matches: 0. The CDR3 spells CASSRDYTDTQYF. The CDR3 nucleotides read TGCGCCAGCAGCCGGGACTACACAGATACGCAGTATTTT.